This T cell receptor (beta chain) was documented in a study of shared clonotypes between healthy human individuals. Here immunoSEQ multiplex PCR was the method, and the copy in TCRdb shows in-frame clones only, minus some. The table shows about 2.4 million clones, with 90% to 95% occurring only once. The CDR3 is 14 residues long. Trimming took off 0 bases at V and 8 bases at J, with 9 bases between the two ends. Germline CDR1 is SGDLS and CDR2 is YYNGEE. The sequence came from a man aged 18 to 29 in good health. Input material: naive CD4+ T cells sorted from blood. The subset is: CD45RA+ positively selected. The V call is TRBV9, the J call TRBJ1-6, with D unclear. CDR3 in DNA: TGTGCCAGCAGCGTAGTGGCGGGAGATTCACCCCTCCACTTT. Translated, it gives CASSVVAGDSPLHF.